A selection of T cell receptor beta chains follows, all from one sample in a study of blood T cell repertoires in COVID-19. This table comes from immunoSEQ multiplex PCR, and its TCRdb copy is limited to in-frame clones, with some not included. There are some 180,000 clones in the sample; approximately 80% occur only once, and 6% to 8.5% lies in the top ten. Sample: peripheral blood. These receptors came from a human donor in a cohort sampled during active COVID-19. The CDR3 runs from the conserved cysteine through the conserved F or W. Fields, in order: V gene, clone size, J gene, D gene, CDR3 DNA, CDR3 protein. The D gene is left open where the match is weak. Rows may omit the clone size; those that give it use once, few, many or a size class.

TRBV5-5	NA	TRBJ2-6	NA	TGTGCCAGCAGCCCGGACGGGAGCTCTGGGGCCAACGTCCTGACTTTC	CASSPDGSSGANVLTF
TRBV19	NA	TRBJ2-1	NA	TGTGCCAGTAGTATAGATCGAAGGGTCGAGAGCGGGAATGAGCAGTTCTTC	CASSIDRRVESGNEQFF
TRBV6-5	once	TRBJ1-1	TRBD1	TGTGCCAGCAGTTACTTGACAGGGGAGGGTGAAGCTTTCTTT	CASSYLTGEGEAFF
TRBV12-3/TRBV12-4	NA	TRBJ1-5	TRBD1	TGTGCCAGCAGAACAGGGGACCAGCCCCAGCATTTT	CASRTGDQPQHF
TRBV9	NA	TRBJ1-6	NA	TGTGCCAGCAGCAAACGACAGCTACCGGATTCACCCCTCCACTTT	CASSKRQLPDSPLHF
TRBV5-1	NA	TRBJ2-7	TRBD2	TGCGCCAGCAGGGCGGAAAGCGGGGGGTCCTACGAGCAGTACTTC	CASRAESGGSYEQYF
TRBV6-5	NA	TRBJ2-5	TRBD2	TGTGCCAGTGAGGGTCGGTGGGGGGGCCAAGAGACCCAGTACTTC	CASEGRWGGQETQYF
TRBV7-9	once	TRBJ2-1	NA	TGTGCCAGCAGCTCAACCCACGGGGGGCCCTACAATGAGCAGTTCTTC	CASSSTHGGPYNEQFF
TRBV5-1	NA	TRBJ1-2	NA	TGCGCCAGCAGCTTACAGGTGGGCAGAGCTAACTATGGCTACACCTTC	CASSLQVGRANYGYTF
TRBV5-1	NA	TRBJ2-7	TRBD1	TGCGCCAGCAGCCTCCAACCGACAGGGGGATTCTACGAGCAGTACTTC	CASSLQPTGGFYEQYF
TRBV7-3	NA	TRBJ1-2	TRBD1	TGTGCCAGCAGTCCCGGGACAGGGTATGGCTACACCTTC	CASSPGTGYGYTF
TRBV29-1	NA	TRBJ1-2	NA	TGCAGCGTTGCATCGGTCATCTCCTATGGCTACACCTTC	CSVASVISYGYTF
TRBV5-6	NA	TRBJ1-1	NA	TGTGCCAGCAGCTCCCTGACAGAATCGAACACTGAAGCTTTCTTT	CASSSLTESNTEAFF
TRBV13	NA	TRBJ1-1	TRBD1	TGTGCCAGCAGCGCAGCCGGGACAGTGAACACTGAAGCTTTCTTT	CASSAAGTVNTEAFF
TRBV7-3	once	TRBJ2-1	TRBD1	TGTGCCAGCAGCCTTACAGGGGGTTTTGGTGAGCAGTTCTTC	CASSLTGGFGEQFF
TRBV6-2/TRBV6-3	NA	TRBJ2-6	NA	TGTGCCAGCAGTTATGGGCACTCTGGGGCCAACGTCCTGACTTTC	CASSYGHSGANVLTF
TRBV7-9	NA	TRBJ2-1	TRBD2	TGTGCCAGCAGCTCACACGTCCGCGGGGGACTCATCTACAATGAGCAGTTCTTC	CASSSHVRGGLIYNEQFF
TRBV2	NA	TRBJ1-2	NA	TGTGCCAGCAGCGTAAGACAGTACTATGGCTACACCTTC	CASSVRQYYGYTF
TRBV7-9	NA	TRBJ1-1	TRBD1	TGTGCCAGCAGCCTGGGGACAGGTAACACTGAAGCTTTCTTT	CASSLGTGNTEAFF
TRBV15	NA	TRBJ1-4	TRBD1	TGTGCCACCCGGACAGGGCTTAATAATGAAAAACTGTTTTTT	CATRTGLNNEKLFF
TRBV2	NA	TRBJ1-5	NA	TGTGCCAGCAGGCAACAGGGAAATCAGCCCCAGCATTTT	CASRQQGNQPQHF
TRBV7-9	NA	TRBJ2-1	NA	TGTGCCAGCAGCCCCCAGGGCGCCAATGAGCAGTTCTTC	CASSPQGANEQFF
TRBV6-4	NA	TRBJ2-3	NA	TGTGCCAGCAGTGACGAGGCAGACCGCACAGATACGCAGTATTTT	CASSDEADRTDTQYF
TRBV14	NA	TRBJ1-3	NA	TGTGCCAGCAGCCATCTCCGGCAGGGGTCCTCTGGAAACACCATATATTTT	CASSHLRQGSSGNTIYF
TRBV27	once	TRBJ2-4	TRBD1	TGTGCCAGCAGCCGCCGCCGGGACAGTATAGCCAAAAACATTCAGTACTTC	CASSRRRDSIAKNIQYF
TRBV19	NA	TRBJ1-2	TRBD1	TGTGCCAGTAGTCCACGGGACAGCCCTGGCTACACCTTC	CASSPRDSPGYTF
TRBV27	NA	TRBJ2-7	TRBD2	TGTGCCAGCAGCCCAATCTCTAGCGGTCCCTACGAGCAGTACTTC	CASSPISSGPYEQYF
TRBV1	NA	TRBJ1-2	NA	TGCACCAGCAGCCAATCCCCCGGGACAGCCGTTTTGGGCTACACCTTC	CTSSQSPGTAVLGYTF
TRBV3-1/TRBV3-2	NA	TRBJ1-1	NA	TGTGCCAGCAGCCAAAGGACAGAGGAGGTGAACACTGAAGCTTTCTTT	CASSQRTEEVNTEAFF
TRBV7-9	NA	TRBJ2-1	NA	TGTGCCAGCAGCTTATGGGCCCTCGACCACAATGAGCAGTTCTTC	CASSLWALDHNEQFF
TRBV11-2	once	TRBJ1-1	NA	TGTGCCAGCAGCTTAGATTGGGGGGGGTTCACCACTGAAGCTTTCTTT	CASSLDWGGFTTEAFF
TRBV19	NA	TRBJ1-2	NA	TGTGCCAGTAGTATATATGATGGCTACACCTTC	CASSIYDGYTF
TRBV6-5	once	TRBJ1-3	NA	TGTGCCAGCACCAACCCGGGAGGTCGGAACACCATATATTTT	CASTNPGGRNTIYF
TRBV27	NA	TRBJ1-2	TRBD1	TGTGCCAGCAGGCCGGGACAGAGAAACTATGGCTACACCTTC	CASRPGQRNYGYTF
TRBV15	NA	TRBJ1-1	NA	TGTGCCACCAGCAGAGATAGACGGGACACTGAAGCTTTCTTT	CATSRDRRDTEAFF
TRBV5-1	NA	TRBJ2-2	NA	TGCGCGAGCCAGAGGGAAACCGGGGAGCTGTTTTTT	CASQRETGELFF
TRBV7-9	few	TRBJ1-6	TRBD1	TGTGCCAGCAGCTTAAATGAGGGGGCCAATTCACCCCTCCACTTT	CASSLNEGANSPLHF
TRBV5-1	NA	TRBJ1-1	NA	TGCGCCAGCAGCTTCGGTACAGGCTATGAAGCTTTCTTT	CASSFGTGYEAFF
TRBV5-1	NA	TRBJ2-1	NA	TGCGCCAGCAGCTTGTCCGAAGGGGCGCCCTACAATGAGCAGTTCTTC	CASSLSEGAPYNEQFF
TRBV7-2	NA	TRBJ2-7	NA	TGTGCCAGCAGCTTAAGGCAGGTCTACGAGCAGTACTTC	CASSLRQVYEQYF
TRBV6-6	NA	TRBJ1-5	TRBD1	TGTGCCAGCAGTTACCGGACAGGGGATCAGCCCCAGCATTTT	CASSYRTGDQPQHF
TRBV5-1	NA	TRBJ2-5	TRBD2	TGCGCCAGCAGCTCCGGGTTAGCGGGGAAAGAGACCCAGTACTTC	CASSSGLAGKETQYF
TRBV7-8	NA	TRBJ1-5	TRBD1	TGTGCCAGCAGCTCCGACAGGGTACGAAATCAGCCCCAGCATTTT	CASSSDRVRNQPQHF
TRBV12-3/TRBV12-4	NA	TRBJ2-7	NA	TGTGCCAGCAGCCCCGGCGGGTACGAGCAGTACTTC	CASSPGGYEQYF
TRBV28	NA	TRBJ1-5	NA	TGTGCCAGCAGTCTCACCCGACAGGAAGATCAGCCCCAGCATTTT	CASSLTRQEDQPQHF
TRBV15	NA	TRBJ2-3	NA	TGTGCCACCAGCAGGGGGAGAGATCCGGGGGGCACAGATACGCAGTATTTT	CATSRGRDPGGTDTQYF
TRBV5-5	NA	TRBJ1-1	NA	TGTGCCAGCAGCCGCGGGTGGGCTGCCGAAGAAGCTTTCTTT	CASSRGWAAEEAFF
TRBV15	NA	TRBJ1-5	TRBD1	TGTGCCACCAGCAGAGGTAGGGACAGTATCGTGAATCAGCCCCAGCATTTT	CATSRGRDSIVNQPQHF